This TCR beta chain was obtained from a study of neurological immune-mediated disorders. A note on this clonotype: As yet, its antigen is unknown. One end of the junction does not line up with germline, which may come from a read error.

The CDR3 has 15 residues. The V gene's germline CDR1 is MNHEY and CDR2 SVGAGI. Broader study findings: None of the CDR3 amino acid sequences of expanded clones were shared across subjects, and this suggested private repertoires in all groups.

2 million PBMCs stored at -80 C were the source of the unsorted libraries. Synthesis of cDNA used 5'RACE (with 10-nucleotide random UMIs). TCRdb re-derived calls from the 5' RACE reads in MiXCR, one entry per CDR3 protein. The repertoire holds tens of thousands of distinct CDR3 sequences, with less than 8.5% as singletons. The chain recombines TRBV6-5 with TRBJ2-1, with 7 bases lining up with TRBD2. Sequencing input: PBMCs. The sequence derives from a woman between 40 and 55 years old in good health. The CDR3 DNA follows: TGTTCCAGCAGCCCACTAGCGTGTTTTTACAATGAGCAGTTCTTC. Protein product: CSSSPLACFYNEQFF.